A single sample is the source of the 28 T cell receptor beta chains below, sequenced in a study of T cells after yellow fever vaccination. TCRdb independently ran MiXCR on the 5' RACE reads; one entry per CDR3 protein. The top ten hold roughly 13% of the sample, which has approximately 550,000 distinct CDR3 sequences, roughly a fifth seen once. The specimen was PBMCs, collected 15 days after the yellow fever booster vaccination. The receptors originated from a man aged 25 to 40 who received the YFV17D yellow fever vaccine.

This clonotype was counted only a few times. As DNA, the CDR3 is TGTGCCAGCCTCCCGCGGGGGTCAGACAGCTCGCATACGCAGTATTTT. This sequence encodes CASLPRGSDSSHTQYF. The V gene is TRBV27, the J gene TRBJ2-3; 7 bases map to TRBD2. The CDR3 totals 16 residues. Looked up from germline, CDR1 is MNHEY and CDR2 is SMNVEV (reference sequence). J lost 7 bases, V lost 8 bases, and 18 bases had no gene match.

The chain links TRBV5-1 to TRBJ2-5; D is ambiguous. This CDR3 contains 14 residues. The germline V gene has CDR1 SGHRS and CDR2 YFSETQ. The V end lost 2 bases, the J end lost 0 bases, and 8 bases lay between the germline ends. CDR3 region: CASSFIRDQETQYF. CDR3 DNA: TGCGCCAGCAGCTTTATCAGAGACCAAGAGACCCAGTACTTC.

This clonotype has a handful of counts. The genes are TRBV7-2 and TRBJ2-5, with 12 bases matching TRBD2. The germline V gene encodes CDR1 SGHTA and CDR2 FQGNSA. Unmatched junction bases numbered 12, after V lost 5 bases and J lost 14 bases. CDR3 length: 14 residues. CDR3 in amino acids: CASSPFYSSGRDYF. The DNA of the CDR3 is TGTGCCAGCAGCCCATTCTATTCTAGCGGGAGGGACTACTTC.

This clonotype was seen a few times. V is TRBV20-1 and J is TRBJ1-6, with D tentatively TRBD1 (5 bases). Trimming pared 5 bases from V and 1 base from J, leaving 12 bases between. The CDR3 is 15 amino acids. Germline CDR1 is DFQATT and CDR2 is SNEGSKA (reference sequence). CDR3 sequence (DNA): TGCAGTGCTCTCTCGGGGGGGTCCTATAATTCACCCCTCCACTTT. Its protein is CSALSGGSYNSPLHF.

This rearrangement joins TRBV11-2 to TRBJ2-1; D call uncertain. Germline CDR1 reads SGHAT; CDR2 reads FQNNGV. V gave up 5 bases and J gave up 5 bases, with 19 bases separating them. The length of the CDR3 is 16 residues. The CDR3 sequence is CASSPPQRPRHNEQFF. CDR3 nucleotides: TGTGCCAGCAGCCCCCCGCAGAGGCCCCGGCACAATGAGCAGTTCTTC.

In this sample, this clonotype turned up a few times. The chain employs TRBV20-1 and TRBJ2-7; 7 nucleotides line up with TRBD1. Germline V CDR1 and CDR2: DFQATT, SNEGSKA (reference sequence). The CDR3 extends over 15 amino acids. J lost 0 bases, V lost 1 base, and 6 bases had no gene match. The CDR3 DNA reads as TGCAGTGCTAGAGGACAGGGCAGGTACTCCTACGAGCAGTACTTC. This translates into CSARGQGRYSYEQYF.

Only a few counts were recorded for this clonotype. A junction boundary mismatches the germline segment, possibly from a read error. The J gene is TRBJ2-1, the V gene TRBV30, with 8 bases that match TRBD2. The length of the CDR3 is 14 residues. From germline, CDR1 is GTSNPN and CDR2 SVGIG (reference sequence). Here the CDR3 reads CAWNSGNSYNEQLF. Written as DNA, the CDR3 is TGTGCCTGGAATAGCGGGAACTCCTACAATGAGCAGCTCTTC.

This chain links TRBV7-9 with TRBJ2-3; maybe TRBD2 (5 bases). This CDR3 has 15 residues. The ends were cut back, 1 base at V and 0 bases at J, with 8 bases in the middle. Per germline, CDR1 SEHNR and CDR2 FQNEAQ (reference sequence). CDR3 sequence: CASSLEAGSTDTQYF. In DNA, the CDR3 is TGTGCCAGCAGCTTAGAGGCGGGTAGCACAGATACGCAGTATTTT.

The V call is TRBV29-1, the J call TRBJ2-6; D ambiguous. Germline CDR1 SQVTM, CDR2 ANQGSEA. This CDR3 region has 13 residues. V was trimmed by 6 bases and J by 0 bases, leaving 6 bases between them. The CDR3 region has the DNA TGCAGCGTAGGGTTCTCTGGGGCCAACGTCCTGACTTTC. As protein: CSVGFSGANVLTF.

Here the CDR3 DNA reads TGTGCCATCAGTGAGTCACAGGGGAACACCGGGGAGCTGTTTTTT. Translating it yields CAISESQGNTGELFF. This rearrangement joins TRBV10-3 to TRBJ2-2, with D possibly TRBD1 on 6 matching bases. V was shortened by 0 bases and J by 1 base, with 6 bases between the two germline ends. Germline-derived CDR1 and CDR2 are ENHRY and SYGVKD. The CDR3 length is 15 residues.

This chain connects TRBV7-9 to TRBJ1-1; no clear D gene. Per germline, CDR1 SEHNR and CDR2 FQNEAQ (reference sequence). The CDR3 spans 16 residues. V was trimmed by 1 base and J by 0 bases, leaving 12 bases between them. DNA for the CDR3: TGTGCCAGCAGCTTAGGCCCCCTTACTATGAACACTGAAGCTTTCTTT. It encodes CASSLGPLTMNTEAFF.

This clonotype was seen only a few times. The CDR3 nucleotides read TGTGCCAGCAGAGAAATGGAGTGGGAGCAGTACTTC. It is translated as CASREMEWEQYF. The genes are TRBV7-2 and TRBJ2-7, with D unclear. This CDR3 comprises 12 residues. Germline-derived CDR1 and CDR2 are SGHTA and FQGNSA. Trimming left V 6 bases short and J 7 bases short, with 13 bases between.

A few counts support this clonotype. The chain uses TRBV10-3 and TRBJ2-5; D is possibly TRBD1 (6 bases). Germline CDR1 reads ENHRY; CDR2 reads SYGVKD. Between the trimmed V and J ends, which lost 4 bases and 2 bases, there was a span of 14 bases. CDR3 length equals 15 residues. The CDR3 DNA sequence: TGTGCCATCAGTGGGCCTCAGCAGGGGCAAGAGACCCAGTACTTC. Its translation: CAISGPQQGQETQYF.

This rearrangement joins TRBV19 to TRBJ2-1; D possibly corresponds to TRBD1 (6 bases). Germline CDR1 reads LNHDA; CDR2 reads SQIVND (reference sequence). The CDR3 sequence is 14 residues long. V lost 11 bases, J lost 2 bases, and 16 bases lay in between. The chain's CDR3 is CASRDTRTYNEQFF. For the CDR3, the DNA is TGTGCCTCAAGGGACACTCGAACCTACAATGAGCAGTTCTTC.

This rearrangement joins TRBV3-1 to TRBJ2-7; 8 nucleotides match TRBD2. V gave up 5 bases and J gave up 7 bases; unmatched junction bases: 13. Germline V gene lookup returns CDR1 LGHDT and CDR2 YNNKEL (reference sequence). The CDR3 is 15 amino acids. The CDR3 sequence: CASSYPGRAIKEQYF. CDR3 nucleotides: TGTGCCAGCAGCTACCCCGGGAGGGCCATTAAAGAGCAGTACTTC.

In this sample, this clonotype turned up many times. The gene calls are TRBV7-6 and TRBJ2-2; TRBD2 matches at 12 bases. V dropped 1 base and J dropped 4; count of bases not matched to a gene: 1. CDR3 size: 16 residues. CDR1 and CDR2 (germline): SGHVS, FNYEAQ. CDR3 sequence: CASSLGTSGITGELFF. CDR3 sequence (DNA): TGTGCCAGCAGCTTAGGGACTAGCGGGATCACCGGGGAGCTGTTTTTT.

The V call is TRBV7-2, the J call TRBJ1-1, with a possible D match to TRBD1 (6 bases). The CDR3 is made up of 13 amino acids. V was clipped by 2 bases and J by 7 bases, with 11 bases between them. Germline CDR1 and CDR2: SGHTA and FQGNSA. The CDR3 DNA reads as TGTGCCAGCAGCTTATACAGGGAGCGTGAAGCTTTCTTT. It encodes CASSLYREREAFF. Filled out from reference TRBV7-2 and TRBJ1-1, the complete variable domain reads GAGVSQSPSNKVTEKGKDVELRCDPISGHTALYWYRQSLGQGLEFLIYFQGNSAPDKSGLPSDRFSAERTGGSVSTLTIQRTQQEDSAVYLCASSLYREREAFFGQGTRLTVV.

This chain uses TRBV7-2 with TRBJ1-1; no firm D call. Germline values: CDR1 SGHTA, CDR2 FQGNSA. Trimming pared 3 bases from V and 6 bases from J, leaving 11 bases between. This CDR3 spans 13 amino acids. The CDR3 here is CASSFMEVPEAFF. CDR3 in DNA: TGTGCCAGCAGCTTTATGGAGGTCCCTGAAGCTTTCTTT.

This CDR3 reads CASSYQGARNIQYF. As DNA, the CDR3 is TGTGCCAGCAGTTACCAGGGGGCGAGGAACATTCAGTACTTC. The chain links TRBV2 to TRBJ2-4, with 8 bases that match TRBD1. Germline lookup yields CDR1 SNHLY and CDR2 FYNNEI. The CDR3 is made up of 14 amino acids. The V segment lost 5 bases and the J segment 7 bases; nucleotides outside the gene matches: 7.

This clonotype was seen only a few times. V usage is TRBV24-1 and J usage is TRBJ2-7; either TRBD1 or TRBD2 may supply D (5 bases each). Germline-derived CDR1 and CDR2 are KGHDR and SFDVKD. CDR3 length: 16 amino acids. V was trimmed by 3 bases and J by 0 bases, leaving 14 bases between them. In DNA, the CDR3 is TGTGCCACCAGTGATGGCCGGGACGGAGACTCCTACGAGCAGTACTTC. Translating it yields CATSDGRDGDSYEQYF.

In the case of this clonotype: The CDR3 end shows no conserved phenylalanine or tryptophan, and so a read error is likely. DNA of the CDR3: TGCGCCAGCAGCAACCTGTACCGGGACAGGGAAGAGACCCAGTACTAC. Amino acids: CASSNLYRDREETQYY. The chain uses TRBV5-1 and TRBJ2-5, with 9 bases that match TRBD1. This CDR3 spans 16 amino acids. Trimming at V came to 4 bases and at J to 3 bases, leaving 10 bases not matched to a gene. Germline V gene sequence: CDR1 SGHRS, CDR2 YFSETQ.

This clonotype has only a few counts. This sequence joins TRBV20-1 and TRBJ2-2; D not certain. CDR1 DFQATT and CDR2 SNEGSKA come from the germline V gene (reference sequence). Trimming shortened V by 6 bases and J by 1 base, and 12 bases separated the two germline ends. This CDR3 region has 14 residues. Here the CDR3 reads CSAEDGQNTGELFF. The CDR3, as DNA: TGCAGTGCCGAAGACGGGCAGAACACCGGGGAGCTGTTTTTT.

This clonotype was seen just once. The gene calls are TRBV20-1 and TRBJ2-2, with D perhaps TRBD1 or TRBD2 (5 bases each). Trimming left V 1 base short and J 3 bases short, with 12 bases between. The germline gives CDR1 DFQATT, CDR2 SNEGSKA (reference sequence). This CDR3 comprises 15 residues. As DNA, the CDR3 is TGCAGTGCTAGAGTGGGGGAAATTTACACCGGGGAGCTGTTTTTT. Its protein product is CSARVGEIYTGELFF.

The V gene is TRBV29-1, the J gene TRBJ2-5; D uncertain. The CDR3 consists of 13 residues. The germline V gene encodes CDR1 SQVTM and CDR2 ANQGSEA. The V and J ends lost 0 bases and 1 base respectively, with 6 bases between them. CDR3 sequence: CSVEDGSQETQYF. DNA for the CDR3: TGCAGCGTTGAAGACGGTTCCCAAGAGACCCAGTACTTC. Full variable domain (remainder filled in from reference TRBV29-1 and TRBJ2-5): SAVISQKPSRDICQRGTSLTIQCQVDSQVTMMFWYRQQPGQSLTLIATANQGSEATYESGFVIDKFPISRPNLTFSTLTVSNMSPEDSSIYLCSVEDGSQETQYFGPGTRLLVL.

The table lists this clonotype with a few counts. CDR3 sequence: CSAAGDTQYF. The DNA for the CDR3 is TGCAGCGCTGCTGGGGATACGCAGTATTTT. The chain combines TRBV29-1 with TRBJ2-3; D unclear. This CDR3 has 10 amino acids. Trimming pared 7 bases from V and 6 bases from J, leaving 8 bases between. Germline V lookup: CDR1 SQVTM, CDR2 ANQGSEA.

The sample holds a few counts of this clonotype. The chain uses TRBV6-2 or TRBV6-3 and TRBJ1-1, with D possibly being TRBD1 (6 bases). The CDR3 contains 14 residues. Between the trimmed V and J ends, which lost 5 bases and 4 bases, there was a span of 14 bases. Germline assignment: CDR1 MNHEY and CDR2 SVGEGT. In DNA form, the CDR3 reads TGTGCCAGCAGTGAGCAGGGGCAGGGCACTGAAGCTTTCTTT. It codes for CASSEQGQGTEAFF.

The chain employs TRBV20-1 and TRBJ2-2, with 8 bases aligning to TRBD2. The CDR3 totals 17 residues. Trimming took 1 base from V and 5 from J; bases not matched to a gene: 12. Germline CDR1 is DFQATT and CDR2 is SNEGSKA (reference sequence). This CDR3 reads CSARGVSGAGVTGELFF. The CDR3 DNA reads TGCAGTGCTAGAGGCGTCTCCGGAGCGGGAGTTACCGGGGAGCTGTTTTTT.

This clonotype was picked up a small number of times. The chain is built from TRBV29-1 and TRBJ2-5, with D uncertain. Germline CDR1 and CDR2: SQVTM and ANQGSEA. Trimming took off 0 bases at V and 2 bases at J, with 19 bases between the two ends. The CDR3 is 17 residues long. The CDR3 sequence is CSVEERLVGKRQETQYF. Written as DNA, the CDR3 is TGCAGCGTTGAAGAGAGATTGGTGGGAAAGAGACAAGAGACCCAGTACTTC.